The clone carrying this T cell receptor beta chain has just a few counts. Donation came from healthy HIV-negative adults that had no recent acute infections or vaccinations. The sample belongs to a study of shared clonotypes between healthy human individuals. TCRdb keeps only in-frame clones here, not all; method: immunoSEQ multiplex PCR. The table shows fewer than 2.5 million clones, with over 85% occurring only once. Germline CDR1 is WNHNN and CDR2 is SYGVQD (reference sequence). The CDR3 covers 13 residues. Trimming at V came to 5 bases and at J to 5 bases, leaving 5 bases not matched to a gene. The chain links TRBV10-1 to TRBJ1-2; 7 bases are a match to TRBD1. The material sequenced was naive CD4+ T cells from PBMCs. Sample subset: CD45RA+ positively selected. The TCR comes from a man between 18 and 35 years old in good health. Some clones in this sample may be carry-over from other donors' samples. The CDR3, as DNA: TGCGCCAGCAGTTCCGGGACAGCTTATGGCTACACCTTC. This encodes CASSSGTAYGYTF.